This TCR beta chain was recovered during a study of technical replicates of blood from several donors. The germline V and J ends were trimmed by 3 bases and 5 bases, with 10 bases remaining between them. This CDR3 spans 13 amino acids. CDR1 is LGHNA, CDR2 YSLEER, per germline. Libraries were prepared by immunoSEQ multiplex PCR; TCRdb keeps only in-frame clonotypes and omits some of them. Of roughly 80,000 clones listed, roughly 94% are singletons. The sequenced material came from T cells isolated from PBMCs. This TCR was recovered from a human donor in good health. The gene calls are TRBV4-3 and TRBJ2-5; D may be TRBD1 (5 bases). Here the CDR3 reads CASSQIHRETQYF. The CDR3 nucleotides read TGCGCCAGCAGCCAGATACACAGGGAGACCCAGTACTTC.